Presented here are 32 T cell receptor beta chains from one specimen sequenced in a study of shared clonotypes between healthy human individuals. Sequencing was performed with immunoSEQ multiplex PCR; in TCRdb, only in-frame clones are kept and a portion is missing. In the table there are some 500,000 clones, about 96% of which are singletons. The sequenced sample was naive CD4+ T cells sorted from blood. Subset noted: CD45RA+ positively selected. The source is a woman in her thirties in good health.

Here the CDR3 DNA reads TGTGCCACCAGCAGAGATAACACTAACTATGGCTACACCTTC. Translation: CATSRDNTNYGYTF. This sequence joins TRBV15 and TRBJ1-2; D is undetermined. The ends were cut back, 0 bases at V and 0 bases at J, with 5 bases in the middle. There are 14 residues in the CDR3. Germline CDR1 is LNHNV and CDR2 is YYDKDF (reference sequence).

The chain employs TRBV28 and TRBJ2-7; D might be TRBD2 (6 bases). V was clipped by 3 bases and J by 3 bases, with 18 bases between them. Germline CDR1 reads MDHEN; CDR2 reads SYDVKM. This CDR3 is 16 amino acids long. The chain's CDR3 is CASSFGRLGILYEQYF. The CDR3 DNA sequence: TGTGCCAGCAGTTTCGGGCGACTAGGGATCCTCTACGAGCAGTACTTC.

This clone was observed a single time. Here the CDR3 DNA reads TGCGCCAGCAGCCCCGGGACAGGGCCCAATCAGCCCCAGCATTTT. Its translation is CASSPGTGPNQPQHF. The V gene is TRBV5-1, the J gene TRBJ1-5; 9 bases map to TRBD1. From germline, CDR1 is SGHRS and CDR2 YFSETQ. CDR3 length equals 15 residues. The V segment lost 4 bases and the J segment 3 bases; nucleotides outside the gene matches: 5.

The chain uses TRBV7-2 and TRBJ1-1; no reliable D call. Trimming took off 5 bases at V and 2 bases at J, with 12 bases between the two ends. CDR1 and CDR2 from the germline V gene are SGHTA and FQGNSA. The CDR3 consists of 14 residues. DNA of the CDR3: TGTGCCAGCAGCCTAGTAGGGCCCAACACTGAAGCTTTCTTT. It codes for CASSLVGPNTEAFF. The variable domain in full, completed from reference TRBV7-2 and TRBJ1-1, reads GAGVSQSPSNKVTEKGKDVELRCDPISGHTALYWYRQSLGQGLEFLIYFQGNSAPDKSGLPSDRFSAERTGGSVSTLTIQRTQQEDSAVYLCASSLVGPNTEAFFGQGTRLTVV.

The rearrangement uses TRBV6-1 and TRBJ1-2, with D possibly matching TRBD1 (5 bases). V was shortened by 3 bases and J by 3 bases, with 11 bases between the two germline ends. Looked up from germline, CDR1 is MNHNS and CDR2 is SASEGT. The CDR3 length is 14 residues. CDR3 in amino acids: CASSEEGRDYGYTF. For the CDR3, the DNA is TGTGCCAGCAGTGAGGAGGGGAGGGACTATGGCTACACCTTC.

This clone appeared a single time. The DNA of the CDR3 is TGTGCCAGCAGCTTACCCGTGAACACTGAAGCTTTCTTT. This encodes CASSLPVNTEAFF. The J gene is TRBJ1-1, the V gene TRBV11-2; D gene uncertain. The ends were cut back, 2 bases at V and 0 bases at J, with 4 bases in the middle. Looked up from germline, CDR1 is SGHAT and CDR2 is FQNNGV. The CDR3 runs to 13 residues. Filled out from reference TRBV11-2 and TRBJ1-1, the complete variable domain reads EAGVAQSPRYKIIEKRQSVAFWCNPISGHATLYWYQQILGQGPKLLIQFQNNGVVDDSQLPKDRFSAERLKGVDSTLKIQPAKLEDSAVYLCASSLPVNTEAFFGQGTRLTVV.

This chain joins TRBV28 and TRBJ1-5, with D maybe TRBD1 (6 bases). The V end was cut by 9 bases, the J end by 0 bases, with 21 bases between. Germline CDR1 MDHEN, CDR2 SYDVKM. The length of the CDR3 is 17 residues. CDR3 sequence reads: CASITGRGLYSNQPQHF. The DNA of the CDR3 is TGTGCCAGTATTACGGGCAGGGGACTATATAGCAATCAGCCCCAGCATTTT.

The chain combines TRBV2 with TRBJ2-5; either TRBD1 or TRBD2 may supply D (6 bases each). With 6 bases removed from V and 5 bases from J, the gap between germline ends came to 10 bases. The length of the CDR3 is 12 residues. The V gene's germline CDR1 is SNHLY and CDR2 FYNNEI. CDR3 bases: TGTGCCAGCAGGGAGGGGGAGGAGACCCAGTACTTC. This codes for CASREGEETQYF.

The chain carries TRBV27 and TRBJ2-4; 7 positions match TRBD2. The CDR3 loop spans 17 amino acids. V dropped 3 bases and J dropped 3; count of bases not matched to a gene: 11. Per germline, CDR1 MNHEY and CDR2 SMNVEV (reference sequence). The CDR3 region is CASSFWRESQSKNIQYF. DNA of the CDR3: TGTGCCAGCAGTTTCTGGCGGGAGAGTCAAAGCAAAAACATTCAGTACTTC.

The chain is built from TRBV5-1 and TRBJ2-7, with D perhaps TRBD2 (6 bases). V lost 5 bases and J lost 0, with 12 bases in between. Looked up from germline, CDR1 is SGHRS and CDR2 is YFSETQ. This CDR3 has 14 amino acids. CDR3 loop: CASSTTSASYEQYF. The CDR3 DNA is TGCGCCAGCAGTACGACTAGTGCCTCCTACGAGCAGTACTTC.

V is TRBV11-2 and J is TRBJ2-5, with D possibly being TRBD1 or TRBD2 (5 bases each). The CDR3 runs to 16 residues. Between the trimmed V and J ends, which lost 0 bases and 3 bases, there was a span of 14 bases. Germline loops: CDR1 SGHAT, CDR2 FQNNGV. The CDR3 sequence: CASSLDAGTREETQYF. The CDR3 DNA reads TGTGCCAGCAGCTTAGATGCGGGCACCAGGGAAGAGACCCAGTACTTC.

J is TRBJ2-7 and V is TRBV2, with a tentative D call TRBD2 (6 bases). The V and J ends lost 3 bases and 4 bases respectively, with 10 bases between them. The CDR3 spans 13 residues. Germline loops: CDR1 SNHLY, CDR2 FYNNEI. CDR3 nucleotides: TGTGCCAGCAGTGAGGCGGGGAATTACGAGCAGTACTTC. Translating it yields CASSEAGNYEQYF.

In this sample, this clone turned up once. This chain links TRBV28 with TRBJ2-3; no firm D call. This CDR3 is built from 12 residues. In germline, CDR1 is MDHEN, CDR2 SYDVKM. The germline V and J ends were trimmed by 6 bases and 11 bases, with 15 bases remaining between them. CDR3 DNA: TGTGCCAGCAGCCAAGTGCGGTATGGGCAGTATTTT. Encoded protein: CASSQVRYGQYF.

The rearrangement uses TRBV28 and TRBJ2-1; D may match TRBD1 or TRBD2 (5 bases each). Per germline, CDR1 MDHEN and CDR2 SYDVKM. The CDR3 totals 13 residues. With 5 bases removed from V and 4 bases from J, the gap between germline ends came to 9 bases. The DNA of the CDR3 is TGTGCCAGCAGTCAGGGAGTGTACAATGAGCAGTTCTTC. This translates into CASSQGVYNEQFF.

V usage is TRBV4-1 and J usage is TRBJ1-4; D may be TRBD1 (6 bases). The CDR3 is 16 residues long. Germline V gene lookup returns CDR1 MGHRA and CDR2 YSYEKL. V lost 0 bases and J lost 8, with 16 bases in between. The CDR3 spells CASSQDPARGSEKLFF. The CDR3 region has the DNA TGCGCCAGCAGCCAAGATCCTGCCAGGGGTTCAGAAAAACTGTTTTTT.

The chain couples TRBV25-1 to TRBJ2-7; the D gene is possibly TRBD2 (5 bases). Germline V gives CDR1 MGHDK, CDR2 SYGVNS. The ends were cut back, 0 bases at V and 5 bases at J, with 11 bases in the middle. The CDR3 is 14 amino acids. The CDR3 DNA sequence: TGTGCCAGCAGTGAATATCGGGGATCGAACGAGCAGTACTTC. It codes for CASSEYRGSNEQYF.

V and J are TRBV28 and TRBJ1-1; D is perhaps TRBD1 (5 bases). The V end lost 2 bases, the J end lost 1 base, and 11 bases lay between the germline ends. Germline V gene sequence: CDR1 MDHEN, CDR2 SYDVKM. The CDR3 length is 15 residues. CDR3 amino acids: CASSLRGPKNTEAFF. DNA for the CDR3: TGTGCCAGCAGTTTACGGGGCCCTAAGAACACTGAAGCTTTCTTT.

V is TRBV6-1 and J is TRBJ2-7; perhaps D is TRBD1 or TRBD2 (5 bases each). The CDR3 has 16 amino acids. CDR1 MNHNS and CDR2 SASEGT come from the germline V gene. V lost 2 bases, J lost 1 base, and 15 bases lay in between. The chain's CDR3 is CASSEPRGADSYEQYF. In DNA, the CDR3 is TGTGCCAGCAGTGAACCTAGAGGGGCAGATTCCTACGAGCAGTACTTC.

This rearrangement joins TRBV5-4 to TRBJ2-7; TRBD1 agrees at 9 bases. The V and J ends lost 5 bases and 5 bases, in that order; junction bases with no gene match: 17. The CDR3 is 17 residues long. CDR1 and CDR2 (germline): SGHNT, YYREEE (reference sequence). CDR3 sequence: CASRQGVPGTGHDEQYF. The CDR3 nucleotides are TGTGCCAGCAGACAAGGCGTTCCCGGGACAGGGCACGACGAGCAGTACTTC.

J is TRBJ2-5 and V is TRBV28; D gene unclear. The germline V gene has CDR1 MDHEN and CDR2 SYDVKM. V shed 6 bases and J shed 2 bases, with 16 bases lying between them. There are 15 residues in the CDR3. The CDR3 sequence: CASRQDGRRQETQYF. CDR3 DNA sequence: TGTGCCAGCAGACAAGACGGAAGGAGACAAGAGACCCAGTACTTC.

V and J are TRBV6-1 and TRBJ1-5; no clear D. Germline assignment: CDR1 MNHNS and CDR2 SASEGT. V lost 1 base and J lost 3, with 10 bases in between. CDR3 length: 15 residues. The CDR3 loop reads CASSEGGFFNQPQHF. In DNA, the CDR3 is TGTGCCAGCAGTGAAGGTGGTTTCTTCAATCAGCCCCAGCATTTT.

On this clone: The same CDR3 can be traced to other DNA sequences in this sample. The V and J genes are TRBV5-1 and TRBJ1-1; no reliable D call. With 0 bases removed from V and 1 base from J, the gap between germline ends came to 7 bases. Germline V gives CDR1 SGHRS, CDR2 YFSETQ. The CDR3 covers 14 residues. CDR3 nucleotide sequence: TGCGCCAGCAGCTTGGTGGCGGGGAACACTGAAGCTTTCTTT. It encodes CASSLVAGNTEAFF.

The chain uses TRBV30 and TRBJ2-3; a possible D gene is TRBD1 (6 bases). V was trimmed by 7 bases and J by 2 bases, leaving 19 bases between them. The CDR3 has 15 amino acids. Germline assignment: CDR1 GTSNPN and CDR2 SVGIG (reference sequence). CDR3 coding DNA: TGTGCCTCTACAGGACAGCCTTTGCTCACAGATACGCAGTATTTT. Its translation: CASTGQPLLTDTQYF.

V is TRBV5-1 and J is TRBJ2-3; 10 nucleotides align to TRBD2. From germline, CDR1 is SGHRS and CDR2 YFSETQ. The CDR3 sequence is 15 residues long. V gave up 5 bases and J gave up 5 bases; unmatched junction bases: 8. The CDR3 sequence: CASRTSGQEEDTQYF. CDR3 coding DNA: TGCGCCAGCAGGACTAGCGGGCAAGAAGAAGATACGCAGTATTTT.

The V and J genes are TRBV5-1 and TRBJ2-5; TRBD2 agrees at 11 bases. Germline assignment: CDR1 SGHRS and CDR2 YFSETQ. V was clipped by 5 bases and J by 5 bases; unmatched bases: 5. This CDR3 region has 14 residues. The CDR3, as DNA: TGCGCCAGCAGTACTAGCGGGGGACGGGAGACCCAGTACTTC. This gives the protein CASSTSGGRETQYF.

This chain uses TRBV18 with TRBJ1-1, with D unresolved. Looked up from germline, CDR1 is KGHSH and CDR2 is LQKENI. The V and J ends lost 4 bases and 1 base respectively, with 13 bases between them. This CDR3 contains 15 residues. The CDR3 sequence is CASSHTKRQNTEAFF. The CDR3 DNA sequence: TGTGCCAGCTCACATACGAAAAGACAGAACACTGAAGCTTTCTTT.

The rearrangement links TRBV28 to TRBJ1-5; TRBD1 matches 7 bases. This CDR3 region has 15 residues. Germline V gives CDR1 MDHEN, CDR2 SYDVKM. The trim removed 4 bases at V and 7 bases at J, leaving 10 bases unmatched. The CDR3 DNA follows: TGTGCCAGCAGTTCCGTTACAGGGGTGGGGCAGCCCCAGCATTTT. It translates to CASSSVTGVGQPQHF.

The chain employs TRBV2 and TRBJ2-2; D gene uncertain. There are 13 residues in the CDR3. Trimming took off 1 base at V and 7 bases at J, with 7 bases between the two ends. Germline V gives CDR1 SNHLY, CDR2 FYNNEI. The DNA for the CDR3 is TGTGCCAGCAGTGAAGAGCAGGTCGGGGAGCTGTTTTTT. Translation gives CASSEEQVGELFF.

This rearrangement joins TRBV7-9 to TRBJ1-5, with 12 bases matching TRBD1. After removal of 5 bases from V and 7 bases from J, the junction contained 3 bases not matched to a gene. CDR1 is SEHNR and CDR2 is FQNEAQ in the germline V gene (reference sequence). This CDR3 region has 14 residues. CDR3 bases: TGTGCCAGCAGCCAGGGGACAGGGGGCCAGCCCCAGCATTTT. This encodes CASSQGTGGQPQHF. Full variable domain (rest looked up from reference TRBV7-9 and TRBJ1-5): DTGVSQNPRHKITKRGQNVTFRCDPISEHNRLYWYRQTLGQGPEFLTYFQNEAQLEKSRLLSDRFSAERPKGSFSTLEIQRTEQGDSAMYLCASSQGTGGQPQHFGDGTRLSIL.

The chain links TRBV29-1 to TRBJ1-1; 11 bases align to TRBD1. The germline V gene encodes CDR1 SQVTM and CDR2 ANQGSEA. V lost 2 bases, J lost 5 bases, and 7 bases stayed unmatched. This CDR3 contains 15 residues. CDR3: CSVETGTGGGTEAFF. Written as DNA, the CDR3 is TGCAGCGTTGAAACCGGGACAGGGGGTGGGACTGAAGCTTTCTTT.

The V and J genes are TRBV5-4 and TRBJ2-1, with D perhaps matching TRBD1 (5 bases). V was shortened by 0 bases and J by 0 bases, with 7 bases between the two germline ends. The CDR3 loop spans 15 amino acids. In germline, CDR1 is SGHNT, CDR2 YYREEE (reference sequence). The CDR3 DNA reads TGTGCCAGCAGCTTGGAGGGGAACTCCTACAATGAGCAGTTCTTC. Amino acids: CASSLEGNSYNEQFF.

On this clone: At one end the junction does not follow the germline gene, possibly because of a read error. The chain uses TRBV5-1 and TRBJ2-5, with 8 bases lining up with TRBD1. Germline assignment: CDR1 SGHRS and CDR2 YFSETQ. This CDR3 comprises 15 residues. The CDR3, as DNA: TGCGCCAGCAGTTTGGAACGCAGGGGGCGAGAGACCCAGTACTTC. Its translation: CASSLERRGRETQYF.